The 12 T cell receptor beta chains listed next were all sequenced from one sample in a study of PD-L1 blockade in urothelial cancer (dated by TCRdb to about 2017). The intended sense of this specimen's time point label: pretreatment peripheral blood. Library preparation employed the immunoSEQ multiplex PCR assay. Held by TCRdb, this immuneACCESS table contains in-frame sequences only and omits some clones. Under half of the omission traces to an unresolved V gene where checked; the cause of the rest is unknown. The sample table contains 60,000 to 70,000 clones; only one count was recorded for roughly four fifths of them. The ten largest account for 1.5% to 2% of the sample. The sequencing here drew on PBMCs, taken around atezolizumab (anti-PD-L1) treatment. The source is a man between 65 and 85 years old with urothelial cancer.

The chain is built from TRBV19 and TRBJ2-7; 10 bases agree with TRBD1. V trimming: 3 bases; J trimming: 9 bases; junction bases outside the gene matches: 8. This CDR3 spans 14 amino acids. Germline-derived CDR1 and CDR2 are LNHDA and SQIVND (reference sequence). The CDR3 coding sequence is TGTGCCAGTAGTATCGGACAGGGGGTCCCTCGGCAGTACTTC. Its translation is CASSIGQGVPRQYF.

The V gene is TRBV28, the J gene TRBJ1-5, with 7 nucleotides matching TRBD1. The V segment lost 6 bases and the J segment 6 bases; nucleotides outside the gene matches: 8. CDR1 and CDR2 (germline): MDHEN, SYDVKM. The CDR3 extends over 14 amino acids. CDR3 protein: CASRPTGVSQPQHF. CDR3 DNA: TGTGCCAGCAGACCTACAGGGGTTAGTCAGCCCCAGCATTTT.

J is TRBJ2-7 and V is TRBV14; TRBD1 matches at 7 bases. The V gene's germline CDR1 is SGHDN and CDR2 FVKESK. V lost 2 bases, J lost 1 base, and 5 bases stayed unmatched. The CDR3 has 15 residues. This CDR3 is CASSQSGQRSYEQYF. The CDR3, as DNA: TGTGCCAGCAGCCAATCGGGACAGCGATCCTACGAGCAGTACTTC.

The V gene is TRBV7-2, the J gene TRBJ2-7, with 8 positions matching TRBD2. CDR1 is SGHTA, CDR2 FQGNSA, per germline. Trimming removed 3 bases from V and 5 bases from J; junction bases left unmatched: 12. The CDR3 is 16 residues long. The CDR3 sequence: CASSLFPSGPQDEQYF. The DNA for the CDR3 is TGTGCCAGCAGCTTGTTCCCTAGCGGGCCCCAGGACGAGCAGTACTTC.

This chain uses TRBV5-1 with TRBJ1-1; TRBD1 agrees at 8 bases. Germline V CDR1 and CDR2: SGHRS, YFSETQ. The CDR3 loop spans 13 amino acids. V lost 2 bases to trimming and J lost 7 bases; unmatched junction nucleotides: 4. CDR3 protein: CASSFLGQGEAFF. The CDR3 nucleotides are TGCGCCAGCAGCTTCCTCGGACAGGGTGAAGCTTTCTTT.

The CDR3 DNA reads as TGCGCCAGCAGCTTGTCCCGAGGGACTAGCGGGAGGAGGTTGAATGAGCAGTTCTTC. It specifies CASSLSRGTSGRRLNEQFF. This sequence joins TRBV5-1 and TRBJ2-1, with TRBD2 identical over 15 bases. Losses at the gene ends were 1 base for V and 7 bases for J; bases not matched to a gene: 12. Germline CDR1 and CDR2: SGHRS and YFSETQ. CDR3 length equals 19 residues.

The J gene is TRBJ1-1, the V gene TRBV7-8; tentatively, D is TRBD1 (6 bases). The CDR3 contains 16 residues. V was shortened by 4 bases and J by 5 bases, with 20 bases between the two germline ends. The germline V gene encodes CDR1 SGHVS and CDR2 FQNEAQ. Written as DNA, the CDR3 is TGTGCCAGCAGCTCCCAACAATTGATGGGGACAACTGAAGCTTTCTTT. Encoded protein: CASSSQQLMGTTEAFF.

The chain combines TRBV27 with TRBJ1-4, with TRBD1 matching 8 bases. This CDR3 comprises 15 residues. V lost 6 bases, J lost 1 base, and 4 bases stayed unmatched. The germline V gene encodes CDR1 MNHEY and CDR2 SMNVEV (reference sequence). The CDR3: CASSLTGETNEKLFF. The CDR3 nucleotides read TGTGCCAGCAGCCTGACAGGGGAAACTAATGAAAAACTGTTTTTT.

The chain employs TRBV10-3 and TRBJ2-7; D call uncertain. Trimming cost V 0 bases and J 6 bases, with 12 bases left between them. The CDR3 contains 14 residues. CDR1 ENHRY and CDR2 SYGVKD come from the germline V gene. The CDR3 bases are TGTGCCATCAGTGAGTCACCCGGCGGCCGCGAGCAGTACTTC. It yields the protein CAISESPGGREQYF.

V is TRBV29-1 and J is TRBJ1-2, with 7 bases fitting TRBD1. Germline values: CDR1 SQVTM, CDR2 ANQGSEA. V was pared by 7 bases and J by 2 bases, with 16 bases of the junction left unmatched. CDR3 length: 16 residues. The CDR3 nucleotides are TGCAGCGCCCTGGTTACAGGGGAGGTATTGAACTATGGCTACACCTTC. It specifies CSALVTGEVLNYGYTF.

This chain uses TRBV28 with TRBJ2-5, with D possibly matching TRBD2 (5 bases). V was clipped by 5 bases and J by 4 bases, with 11 bases between them. CDR1 and CDR2 from the germline V gene are MDHEN and SYDVKM. The CDR3 spans 13 residues. The CDR3 protein is CASSPDYGETQYF. The CDR3 DNA is TGTGCCAGCAGTCCTGACTATGGAGAGACCCAGTACTTC.

The CDR3 sequence is CASSQAGLFGNTEAFF. The CDR3 DNA is TGCGCCAGCAGCCAAGCAGGCCTGTTTGGGAACACTGAAGCTTTCTTT. The chain joins TRBV4-1 to TRBJ1-1; no clear D. The CDR3 is 16 amino acids. CDR1 MGHRA and CDR2 YSYEKL come from the germline V gene. V lost 1 base and J lost 1, with 13 bases in between.